This paragraph covers one T cell receptor (beta chain) sequence. There was one heparinised blood draw per donor, averaging around 100 mL. The data stem from a study of beta chain features in type 1 diabetes. Study-level information: Sorted cells from all samples, numbering 107,917,701, were examined.

Losses at the gene ends were 5 bases for V and 2 bases for J; bases not matched to a gene: 4. The CDR3 is 14 residues long. Germline CDR1 is MNHEY and CDR2 is SVGAGI. Reverse transcription of all isolated RNA meant that expressed TCRB transcripts were sequenced. Clones were sequenced by immunoSEQ multiplex PCR, and TCRdb holds only the in-frame ones, with some missing. In the table there are about 150,000 clones, about 7.3% of which are singletons. The V gene is TRBV6-5, the J gene TRBJ2-3, with 7 bases lining up with TRBD1. Sequencing was carried out using central memory CD4+ T cells from blood. This receptor was obtained from a man aged 18 to 30 in good health. In DNA form, the CDR3 reads TGTGCCAGCAGTGAGACAGGGCTCACAGATACGCAGTATTTT. It codes for CASSETGLTDTQYF.